A selection of T cell receptor beta chains follows, all from one sample in a study. TCRdb reprocessed the 5' RACE reads via MiXCR and lists one record per CDR3 protein. Of approximately 11,000 distinct CDR3 sequences in the sample, about a quarter were seen once. Source material: Tregs sorted from a lymph node. These receptors were taken from a female donor with breast cancer. The CDR3 runs from the conserved cysteine through the conserved F or W. The D gene is left open where the match is weak. Clone size appears in some rows only: once, few, many, or a class for an expanded clone.

d_call: TRBD2; v_call: TRBV9; clone_size: NA; j_call: TRBJ2-3; cdr3_length: 14; cdr3_nt: TGTGCCAGCAGCGTAGACCTAGCGGGAGATACGCAGTATTTT; cdr3_aa: CASSVDLAGDTQYF
d_call: NA; v_call: TRBV6-1; clone_size: medium-sized; j_call: TRBJ1-5; cdr3_length: 18; cdr3_nt: TGTGCCAGCAGCGACGCCGGGACTAGTGGGTTTAGCAATCAGCCCCAGCATTTT; cdr3_aa: CASSDAGTSGFSNQPQHF
d_call: NA; v_call: TRBV5-1; clone_size: medium-sized; j_call: TRBJ2-1; cdr3_length: 13; cdr3_nt: TGCGCCAGCAGCTTGGCTAGCGCCAATGAGCAGTTCTTC; cdr3_aa: CASSLASANEQFF
d_call: TRBD1; v_call: TRBV10-2; clone_size: NA; j_call: TRBJ1-2; cdr3_length: 15; cdr3_nt: TGCGCCACCTTGGACGGACAGGGCGCTAACTATGGCTACACCTTC; cdr3_aa: CATLDGQGANYGYTF
d_call: TRBD2; v_call: TRBV7-2; clone_size: many; j_call: TRBJ2-7; cdr3_length: 15; cdr3_nt: TGTGCCAGCAGCCCGGCTAGCGGGAGAATCTCCCTGCAGTACTTC; cdr3_aa: CASSPASGRISLQYF
d_call: TRBD2; v_call: TRBV9; clone_size: few; j_call: TRBJ2-7; cdr3_length: 15; cdr3_nt: TGTGCCAGCAGCCCGAGGGCTAGCGGGAAGGTCGAGCAGTACTTC; cdr3_aa: CASSPRASGKVEQYF
d_call: TRBD2; v_call: TRBV9; clone_size: medium-sized; j_call: TRBJ2-1; cdr3_length: 14; cdr3_nt: TGTGCCAGCAGCGGTACTAGCGGCAACAATGAGCAGTTCTTC; cdr3_aa: CASSGTSGNNEQFF
d_call: NA; v_call: TRBV2; clone_size: many; j_call: TRBJ1-1; cdr3_length: 13; cdr3_nt: TGTGCCAGCGAGAGGGGGGGGAACACTGAAGCTTTCTTT; cdr3_aa: CASERGGNTEAFF
d_call: TRBD1; v_call: TRBV27; clone_size: medium-sized; j_call: TRBJ1-2; cdr3_length: 14; cdr3_nt: TGTGCCAGCAGTTTAAGGCAGGGGGGCTATGGCTACACCTTC; cdr3_aa: CASSLRQGGYGYTF
d_call: NA; v_call: TRBV5-1; clone_size: NA; j_call: TRBJ2-1; cdr3_length: 15; cdr3_nt: TGCGCCAGCAGCCTTCAAAAGGGTGGGGCAATAATGCAGTTCTTC; cdr3_aa: CASSLQKGGAIMQFF
d_call: NA; v_call: TRBV19; clone_size: few; j_call: TRBJ1-2; cdr3_length: 15; cdr3_nt: TGTGCCAGTAGTATTTTGGAGGGTTTGGACTATGGCTACACCTTC; cdr3_aa: CASSILEGLDYGYTF
d_call: NA; v_call: TRBV3-1; clone_size: many; j_call: TRBJ2-1; cdr3_length: 12; cdr3_nt: TGTGCCAGCAGCCAAGACTTTAATGAGCAGTTCTTC; cdr3_aa: CASSQDFNEQFF
d_call: TRBD1; v_call: TRBV5-1; clone_size: NA; j_call: TRBJ1-1; cdr3_length: 15; cdr3_nt: TGCGCCAGCAGCTTACCGGGACAGGGGGTTCTTGAAGCTTTCTTT; cdr3_aa: CASSLPGQGVLEAFF
d_call: TRBD2; v_call: TRBV20-1; clone_size: medium-sized; j_call: TRBJ2-1; cdr3_length: 15; cdr3_nt: TGCAGTGCTAGAGACCGACTAGCGGGTAACAATGAGCAGTTCTTC; cdr3_aa: CSARDRLAGNNEQFF
d_call: NA; v_call: TRBV3-1; clone_size: many; j_call: TRBJ2-1; cdr3_length: 15; cdr3_nt: TGTGCCAGCAGCCAACCGAGCAAGCCCTACAATGAGCAGTTCTTC; cdr3_aa: CASSQPSKPYNEQFF
d_call: NA; v_call: TRBV7-8; clone_size: few; j_call: TRBJ2-3; cdr3_length: 15; cdr3_nt: TGTGCCAGCAGCTTAGGCCCCACCCGCACAGATACGCAGTATTTT; cdr3_aa: CASSLGPTRTDTQYF
d_call: TRBD2; v_call: TRBV7-8; clone_size: NA; j_call: TRBJ2-3; cdr3_length: 16; cdr3_nt: TGTGCCAGCAGCTCGCGACGACTAGCGGGGGTTGATACGCAGTATTTT; cdr3_aa: CASSSRRLAGVDTQYF
d_call: TRBD2; v_call: TRBV9; clone_size: few; j_call: TRBJ2-1; cdr3_length: 15; cdr3_nt: TGTGCCAGCAGCGTAATAGCGGGAGGGTGCAATGAGCGGTTCTTC; cdr3_aa: CASSVIAGGCNERFF
d_call: NA; v_call: TRBV12-3/TRBV12-4; clone_size: NA; j_call: TRBJ2-1; cdr3_length: 12; cdr3_nt: TGTGCCAGCGGGCTAGCATACAATGAGCAGTTCTTC; cdr3_aa: CASGLAYNEQFF
d_call: TRBD1; v_call: TRBV9; clone_size: NA; j_call: TRBJ1-2; cdr3_length: 14; cdr3_nt: TGTGCCAGCAGTGCCCAAAGGACAGGCTATGGCTACACCTTC; cdr3_aa: CASSAQRTGYGYTF
d_call: TRBD1; v_call: TRBV9; clone_size: NA; j_call: TRBJ2-1; cdr3_length: 17; cdr3_nt: TGTGCCAGCAGCGTAGCTCTGGACAGGGGGTCCTACAATGAGCAGTTCTTC; cdr3_aa: CASSVALDRGSYNEQFF
d_call: TRBD1; v_call: TRBV5-5; clone_size: medium-sized; j_call: TRBJ1-1; cdr3_length: 19; cdr3_nt: TGTGCCAGCAGCTTGGCCTTTGGACAGGGGCCGTTTAAAGGCACTGAAGCTTTCTTT; cdr3_aa: CASSLAFGQGPFKGTEAFF
d_call: NA; v_call: TRBV6-1; clone_size: many; j_call: TRBJ2-7; cdr3_length: 10; cdr3_nt: TGTGCCAGCAGCACCTACGAGCAGTACTTC; cdr3_aa: CASSTYEQYF
d_call: NA; v_call: TRBV4-1; clone_size: medium-sized; j_call: TRBJ1-1; cdr3_length: 14; cdr3_nt: TGCGCCAGCAGCTCGGAGGGCGGGGGAACTGAAGCTTTCTTT; cdr3_aa: CASSSEGGGTEAFF
d_call: TRBD1; v_call: TRBV24-1; clone_size: few; j_call: TRBJ2-1; cdr3_length: 16; cdr3_nt: TGTGCCACCAGTGACCCGGGACAGAAGGCCTACAATGAGCAGTTCTTC; cdr3_aa: CATSDPGQKAYNEQFF
d_call: TRBD1; v_call: TRBV7-9; clone_size: many; j_call: TRBJ2-7; cdr3_length: 15; cdr3_nt: TGTGCCAGCAGCTTAGGGGACAGGGGGTCCTACGAGCAGTACTTC; cdr3_aa: CASSLGDRGSYEQYF